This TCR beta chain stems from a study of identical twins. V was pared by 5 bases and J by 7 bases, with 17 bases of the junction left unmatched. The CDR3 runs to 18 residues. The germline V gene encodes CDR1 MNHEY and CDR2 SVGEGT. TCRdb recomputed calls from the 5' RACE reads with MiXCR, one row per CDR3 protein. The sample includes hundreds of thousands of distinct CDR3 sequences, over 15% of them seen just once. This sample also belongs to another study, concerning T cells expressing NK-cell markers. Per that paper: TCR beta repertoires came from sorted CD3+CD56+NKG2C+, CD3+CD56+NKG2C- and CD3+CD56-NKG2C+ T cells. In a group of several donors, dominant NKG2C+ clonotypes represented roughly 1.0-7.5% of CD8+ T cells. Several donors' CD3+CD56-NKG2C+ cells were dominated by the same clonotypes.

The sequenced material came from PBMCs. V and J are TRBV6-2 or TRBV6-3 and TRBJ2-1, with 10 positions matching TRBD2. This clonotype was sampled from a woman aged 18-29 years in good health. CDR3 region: CASSLAGELKFTPNEQFF. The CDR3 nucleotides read TGTGCCAGCAGTCTAGCGGGAGAACTAAAATTTACGCCGAATGAGCAGTTCTTC.